A selection of T cell receptor beta chains follows, all from one sample in a study of blood T cell repertoires in COVID-19. Sequencing was performed with immunoSEQ multiplex PCR; in TCRdb, only in-frame clones are kept and a portion is missing. Counted here are around 220,000 clones, 75% to 85% occurring once; the ten biggest clones make up 8.2%. The material sequenced was peripheral blood. All receptors come from a woman older than 75 with COVID-19, enrolled during active disease. Both conserved end residues are part of each CDR3. Each record gives: D gene, V gene, CDR3 length, J gene, clone size, CDR3 protein, CDR3 DNA. The D gene is left open where the match is weak. Rows may omit the clone size; those that give it use once, few, many or a size class.

d_call: -
v_call: TRBV13
cdr3_length: 15
j_call: TRBJ2-6
clone_size: -
cdr3_aa: CASSLGYSGANVLTF
cdr3_nt: TGTGCCAGCAGCTTAGGGTACTCTGGGGCCAACGTCCTGACTTTC

d_call: TRBD2
v_call: TRBV10-3
cdr3_length: 15
j_call: TRBJ2-7
clone_size: few
cdr3_aa: CAISGDSGSSYEQYF
cdr3_nt: TGTGCCATCAGTGGTGATAGCGGGAGCTCCTACGAGCAGTACTTC

d_call: TRBD2
v_call: TRBV4-2
cdr3_length: 17
j_call: TRBJ2-1
clone_size: -
cdr3_aa: CASSQVAGTSPYNEQFF
cdr3_nt: TGTGCCAGCAGCCAAGTGGCCGGGACTAGCCCCTACAATGAGCAGTTCTTC

d_call: -
v_call: TRBV2
cdr3_length: 13
j_call: TRBJ1-2
clone_size: -
cdr3_aa: CASSGLELGADTF
cdr3_nt: TGTGCCAGCAGTGGCCTCGAGCTGGGGGCCGACACCTTC

d_call: TRBD1
v_call: TRBV18
cdr3_length: 15
j_call: TRBJ1-1
clone_size: -
cdr3_aa: CASSPLQGEYTEAFF
cdr3_nt: TGTGCCAGCTCACCCCTACAGGGGGAGTACACTGAAGCTTTCTTT

d_call: -
v_call: TRBV6-4
cdr3_length: 14
j_call: TRBJ1-5
clone_size: -
cdr3_aa: CASSDQGGASPQHF
cdr3_nt: TGTGCCAGCAGTGACCAGGGAGGTGCGTCTCCCCAGCATTTT

d_call: TRBD1
v_call: TRBV5-4
cdr3_length: 15
j_call: TRBJ1-2
clone_size: -
cdr3_aa: CASSSPGQGDYGYTF
cdr3_nt: TGTGCCAGCAGCTCCCCGGGACAGGGGGACTATGGCTACACCTTC

d_call: -
v_call: TRBV30
cdr3_length: 14
j_call: TRBJ1-2
clone_size: -
cdr3_aa: CAWSVPGGASGYTF
cdr3_nt: TGTGCCTGGAGTGTACCGGGGGGCGCAAGTGGCTACACCTTC

d_call: TRBD2
v_call: TRBV6-2/TRBV6-3
cdr3_length: 12
j_call: TRBJ2-5
clone_size: -
cdr3_aa: CASSQTSETQYF
cdr3_nt: TGTGCCAGCAGTCAGACTAGCGAGACCCAGTACTTC

d_call: TRBD2
v_call: TRBV9
cdr3_length: 20
j_call: TRBJ2-2
clone_size: -
cdr3_aa: CASSVAGTSGRQVGTGELFF
cdr3_nt: TGTGCCAGCAGCGTAGCGGGAACTAGCGGGAGACAGGTGGGCACCGGGGAGCTGTTTTTT

d_call: TRBD2
v_call: TRBV4-1
cdr3_length: 18
j_call: TRBJ2-1
clone_size: -
cdr3_aa: CASSQTPTSGGNYNEQFF
cdr3_nt: TGCGCCAGCAGCCAAACCCCGACTAGCGGGGGGAACTACAATGAGCAGTTCTTC

d_call: -
v_call: TRBV20-1
cdr3_length: 11
j_call: TRBJ1-4
clone_size: -
cdr3_aa: CSARDLTARVF
cdr3_nt: TGCAGTGCTAGAGATCTTACGGCTCGGGTTTTT

d_call: -
v_call: TRBV27
cdr3_length: 13
j_call: TRBJ2-1
clone_size: -
cdr3_aa: CATSTLPYNEQFF
cdr3_nt: TGTGCCACCTCCACTTTACCTTACAATGAGCAGTTCTTC

d_call: TRBD2
v_call: TRBV7-3
cdr3_length: 17
j_call: TRBJ2-3
clone_size: -
cdr3_aa: CASSLTGLADYTDTQYF
cdr3_nt: TGTGCCAGCAGCTTAACGGGGCTAGCGGATTACACAGATACGCAGTATTTT

d_call: -
v_call: TRBV6-5
cdr3_length: 13
j_call: TRBJ2-3
clone_size: -
cdr3_aa: CASREGSTDTQYF
cdr3_nt: TGTGCCAGCAGGGAGGGTAGCACAGATACGCAGTATTTT

d_call: -
v_call: TRBV5-1
cdr3_length: 12
j_call: TRBJ1-1
clone_size: -
cdr3_aa: CASNRGNTEAFF
cdr3_nt: TGCGCCAGCAATCGGGGGAACACTGAAGCTTTCTTT

d_call: TRBD1
v_call: TRBV2
cdr3_length: 13
j_call: TRBJ1-2
clone_size: -
cdr3_aa: CASRETGVYGYTF
cdr3_nt: TGTGCCAGCAGAGAGACAGGGGTCTATGGCTACACCTTC

d_call: -
v_call: TRBV18
cdr3_length: 14
j_call: TRBJ2-3
clone_size: -
cdr3_aa: CASSPGNAGDTQYF
cdr3_nt: TGTGCCAGCTCACCTGGTAACGCGGGAGATACGCAGTATTTT

d_call: -
v_call: TRBV4-2
cdr3_length: 15
j_call: TRBJ1-4
clone_size: -
cdr3_aa: CASSPRTEKNEKLFF
cdr3_nt: TGTGCCAGCAGCCCCAGGACAGAGAAGAATGAAAAACTGTTTTTT

d_call: -
v_call: TRBV2
cdr3_length: 15
j_call: TRBJ2-1
clone_size: few
cdr3_aa: CASSEYQGSGNEQFF
cdr3_nt: TGTGCCAGCAGTGAATACCAGGGCTCAGGGAATGAGCAGTTCTTC

d_call: TRBD2
v_call: TRBV7-8
cdr3_length: 15
j_call: TRBJ2-7
clone_size: -
cdr3_aa: CASSLQGGGTYEQYF
cdr3_nt: TGTGCCAGCAGCTTACAGGGCGGGGGGACCTACGAGCAGTACTTC

d_call: -
v_call: TRBV2
cdr3_length: 13
j_call: TRBJ2-3
clone_size: -
cdr3_aa: CASSVASTDTQYF
cdr3_nt: TGTGCCAGCAGTGTGGCTAGCACAGATACGCAGTATTTT

d_call: -
v_call: TRBV28
cdr3_length: 16
j_call: TRBJ2-3
clone_size: -
cdr3_aa: CASNSPGGVGTDTQYF
cdr3_nt: TGTGCCAGCAACTCCCCCGGGGGAGTTGGCACAGATACGCAGTATTTT

d_call: TRBD1
v_call: TRBV6-5
cdr3_length: 14
j_call: TRBJ1-2
clone_size: -
cdr3_aa: CASSYSAGGYGYTF
cdr3_nt: TGTGCCAGCAGTTACTCAGCAGGGGGCTATGGCTACACCTTC

d_call: TRBD2
v_call: TRBV9
cdr3_length: 15
j_call: TRBJ2-3
clone_size: -
cdr3_aa: CASSPGLAGPDTQYF
cdr3_nt: TGTGCCAGCAGCCCTGGACTAGCGGGGCCAGATACGCAGTATTTT

d_call: -
v_call: TRBV4-1
cdr3_length: 15
j_call: TRBJ1-2
clone_size: -
cdr3_aa: CASSQIFGGPYGYTF
cdr3_nt: TGCGCCAGCAGCCAAATTTTCGGCGGGCCCTATGGCTACACCTTC

d_call: TRBD1
v_call: TRBV28
cdr3_length: 14
j_call: TRBJ1-2
clone_size: once
cdr3_aa: CASSMGQGAIGYTF
cdr3_nt: TGTGCCAGCAGTATGGGACAGGGGGCGATTGGCTACACCTTC

d_call: -
v_call: TRBV27
cdr3_length: 14
j_call: TRBJ1-2
clone_size: -
cdr3_aa: CASSFGDYSKEVTF
cdr3_nt: TGTGCCAGCAGTTTCGGGGACTACTCTAAGGAGGTCACCTTC

d_call: -
v_call: TRBV30
cdr3_length: 12
j_call: TRBJ1-6
clone_size: -
cdr3_aa: CAWSPSDSPLHF
cdr3_nt: TGTGCCTGGAGTCCCTCAGATTCACCCCTCCACTTT

d_call: -
v_call: TRBV11-2
cdr3_length: 15
j_call: TRBJ1-2
clone_size: -
cdr3_aa: CASSLVAGLFGGYTF
cdr3_nt: TGTGCCAGCAGCTTAGTAGCCGGACTGTTTGGCGGCTACACCTTC

d_call: -
v_call: TRBV7-6
cdr3_length: 14
j_call: TRBJ1-5
clone_size: -
cdr3_aa: CASSFGQNNQPQHF
cdr3_nt: TGTGCCAGCAGCTTTGGACAGAACAATCAGCCCCAGCATTTT

d_call: TRBD1
v_call: TRBV2
cdr3_length: 15
j_call: TRBJ1-4
clone_size: -
cdr3_aa: CASSDDRGRGEKLFF
cdr3_nt: TGTGCCAGCAGTGATGACAGGGGACGAGGGGAAAAACTGTTTTTT

d_call: -
v_call: TRBV6-6
cdr3_length: 14
j_call: TRBJ2-1
clone_size: -
cdr3_aa: CASSPGLGGHEQFF
cdr3_nt: TGTGCCAGCAGCCCGGGACTAGGGGGCCATGAGCAGTTCTTC

d_call: TRBD2
v_call: TRBV7-2
cdr3_length: 17
j_call: TRBJ2-7
clone_size: -
cdr3_aa: CASSLDTSGRTKGKTYF
cdr3_nt: TGTGCCAGCAGCTTGGACACTAGCGGGAGGACAAAAGGGAAAACGTACTTC

d_call: TRBD1
v_call: TRBV15
cdr3_length: 15
j_call: TRBJ1-2
clone_size: -
cdr3_aa: CATSTTGYFDYGYTF
cdr3_nt: TGTGCCACCAGCACGACAGGGTATTTCGACTATGGCTACACCTTC

d_call: TRBD1
v_call: TRBV6-2/TRBV6-3
cdr3_length: 14
j_call: TRBJ1-5
clone_size: -
cdr3_aa: CASSYRTGLQPQHF
cdr3_nt: TGTGCCAGCAGTTATCGGACAGGCCTTCAGCCCCAGCATTTT

d_call: TRBD1
v_call: TRBV19
cdr3_length: 13
j_call: TRBJ1-2
clone_size: -
cdr3_aa: CASGQGASYGYTF
cdr3_nt: TGTGCCAGTGGACAGGGGGCATCATATGGCTACACCTTC

d_call: TRBD1
v_call: TRBV5-1
cdr3_length: 15
j_call: TRBJ2-2
clone_size: -
cdr3_aa: CASSSDRVGTGELFF
cdr3_nt: TGCGCCAGCAGTTCCGACAGGGTAGGAACCGGGGAGCTGTTTTTT

d_call: -
v_call: TRBV7-6
cdr3_length: 17
j_call: TRBJ2-3
clone_size: -
cdr3_aa: CASSLRIEGRATDTQYF
cdr3_nt: TGTGCCAGCAGCTTAAGGATTGAGGGCCGGGCCACAGATACGCAGTATTTT

d_call: -
v_call: TRBV4-3
cdr3_length: 14
j_call: TRBJ2-7
clone_size: many
cdr3_aa: CASSQDFSGYEQYF
cdr3_nt: TGCGCCAGCAGCCAAGATTTTAGCGGCTACGAGCAGTACTTC

d_call: TRBD1
v_call: TRBV7-2
cdr3_length: 16
j_call: TRBJ2-7
clone_size: -
cdr3_aa: CASSSPGRQGAYEQYF
cdr3_nt: TGTGCCAGCAGCTCCCCCGGGCGACAGGGGGCTTACGAGCAGTACTTC

d_call: TRBD2
v_call: TRBV3-1/TRBV3-2
cdr3_length: 16
j_call: TRBJ2-1
clone_size: once
cdr3_aa: CASSPGGRSLGNEQFF
cdr3_nt: TGTGCCAGCAGCCCTGGCGGGAGGTCCTTGGGCAATGAGCAGTTCTTC

d_call: TRBD2
v_call: TRBV11-3
cdr3_length: 14
j_call: TRBJ2-1
clone_size: -
cdr3_aa: CASSFSGGADEQFF
cdr3_nt: TGTGCCAGCAGCTTTAGCGGGGGGGCCGATGAGCAGTTCTTC

d_call: -
v_call: TRBV2
cdr3_length: 14
j_call: TRBJ1-6
clone_size: once
cdr3_aa: CASRPTDYNSPLHF
cdr3_nt: TGTGCCAGCAGACCGACAGATTATAATTCACCCCTCCACTTT

d_call: TRBD1
v_call: TRBV20-1
cdr3_length: 12
j_call: TRBJ1-2
clone_size: -
cdr3_aa: CSAGETGTGYTF
cdr3_nt: TGCAGTGCTGGTGAGACAGGGACGGGCTACACCTTC

d_call: TRBD1
v_call: TRBV7-9
cdr3_length: 15
j_call: TRBJ1-2
clone_size: few
cdr3_aa: CASSRSGQGAYGYTF
cdr3_nt: TGTGCCAGCAGCCGATCGGGACAGGGGGCCTATGGCTACACCTTC

d_call: TRBD2
v_call: TRBV5-5
cdr3_length: 20
j_call: TRBJ2-7
clone_size: -
cdr3_aa: CASSRVSRRGLAGAVHEQYF
cdr3_nt: TGTGCCAGCAGCCGGGTGAGCAGGAGAGGACTAGCGGGAGCTGTCCACGAGCAGTACTTC

d_call: -
v_call: TRBV18
cdr3_length: 17
j_call: TRBJ2-5
clone_size: -
cdr3_aa: CASSPFRFGETQETQYF
cdr3_nt: TGTGCCAGCTCACCTTTTCGATTCGGGGAAACTCAAGAGACCCAGTACTTC

d_call: -
v_call: TRBV5-4
cdr3_length: 14
j_call: TRBJ2-7
clone_size: -
cdr3_aa: CASSLAQGRYEQYF
cdr3_nt: TGTGCCAGCAGCTTGGCACAGGGAAGGTACGAGCAGTACTTC

d_call: -
v_call: TRBV6-6
cdr3_length: 13
j_call: TRBJ1-1
clone_size: -
cdr3_aa: CASSFRDDTEAFF
cdr3_nt: TGTGCCAGCAGTTTCCGGGATGACACTGAAGCTTTCTTT

d_call: TRBD2
v_call: TRBV5-4
cdr3_length: 13
j_call: TRBJ2-3
clone_size: -
cdr3_aa: CASSQILADTQYF
cdr3_nt: TGTGCCAGCAGCCAGATACTAGCGGATACGCAGTATTTT

d_call: TRBD1
v_call: TRBV2
cdr3_length: 14
j_call: TRBJ1-5
clone_size: -
cdr3_aa: CASSDRGLGQPQHF
cdr3_nt: TGTGCCAGCAGTGACAGGGGGCTGGGTCAGCCCCAGCATTTT

d_call: -
v_call: TRBV9
cdr3_length: 15
j_call: TRBJ2-7
clone_size: -
cdr3_aa: CASSVESGQTYEQYF
cdr3_nt: TGTGCCAGCAGCGTAGAATCCGGACAGACCTACGAGCAGTACTTC

d_call: TRBD1
v_call: TRBV5-1
cdr3_length: 13
j_call: TRBJ1-1
clone_size: -
cdr3_aa: CASSFDRDGKAFF
cdr3_nt: TGCGCCAGCAGCTTCGACAGGGATGGAAAAGCTTTCTTT

d_call: TRBD2
v_call: TRBV5-4
cdr3_length: 16
j_call: TRBJ2-2
clone_size: -
cdr3_aa: CASSIGTSGATGELFF
cdr3_nt: TGTGCCAGCAGCATCGGGACTAGCGGGGCCACCGGGGAGCTGTTTTTT

d_call: -
v_call: TRBV11-2
cdr3_length: 13
j_call: TRBJ2-7
clone_size: few
cdr3_aa: CASSLGGLYEQYF
cdr3_nt: TGTGCCAGCAGCTTAGGAGGACTATACGAGCAGTACTTC

d_call: -
v_call: TRBV5-4
cdr3_length: 15
j_call: TRBJ2-1
clone_size: -
cdr3_aa: CASRLGGDSYNEQFF
cdr3_nt: TGTGCCAGCAGATTGGGCGGGGACTCCTACAATGAGCAGTTCTTC

d_call: TRBD1
v_call: TRBV5-6
cdr3_length: 14
j_call: TRBJ1-5
clone_size: -
cdr3_aa: CASSLWTGDQPQHF
cdr3_nt: TGTGCCAGCAGCCTCTGGACAGGGGATCAGCCCCAGCATTTT

d_call: -
v_call: TRBV19
cdr3_length: 16
j_call: TRBJ2-3
clone_size: -
cdr3_aa: CASNRESYFGTDTQYF
cdr3_nt: TGTGCCAGTAATCGGGAGTCTTATTTTGGCACAGATACGCAGTATTTT

d_call: -
v_call: TRBV5-1
cdr3_length: 15
j_call: TRBJ1-4
clone_size: -
cdr3_aa: CASSLAAGRDEKLFF
cdr3_nt: TGCGCCAGCAGCTTGGCCGCGGGAAGGGATGAAAAACTGTTTTTT